The rows below give T cell receptor beta chains drawn from one sample of a study of graft-versus-host responses after intestinal transplantation. The assay was immunoSEQ multiplex PCR, and TCRdb's table has in-frame clones only and misses some. The sample yields approximately 80,000 clones, less than 90% seen once. Their antigens remain unidentified. This specimen was unstimulated CD4+ T cells sorted from spleen or lymph node cells, taken before intestinal transplant. The source is a human donor who received an intestinal transplant. The CDR3 runs from the conserved cysteine through the conserved F or W. D genes are given only for firm matches. Where a row states a size, it is once, few, many or the class of an expanded clone; other rows omit it.

v_gene,d_gene,j_gene,abundance,CDR3nt,CDR3aa
TRBV4-2,-,TRBJ1-2,-,TGTGCCAGCAGCCAAGAGCCCGATACAAGGGGAGGCTACACCTTC,CASSQEPDTRGGYTF
TRBV5-5,-,TRBJ1-4,once,TGTGCCAGCAGCTTTGGGGGGGCAGGAACTAATGAAAAACTGTTTTTT,CASSFGGAGTNEKLFF
TRBV18,-,TRBJ2-7,-,TGTGCCAGCTCACGGGAGGAGTGGCGGAGGGAGCAGTACTTC,CASSREEWRREQYF
TRBV10-3,-,TRBJ2-2,few,TGTGCCATCAGTGTACAGGTCACCGGGGAGCTGTTTTTT,CAISVQVTGELFF
TRBV10-2,-,TRBJ1-5,-,TGCGCCAGCAGTGACAGGGCCGGGCAGCCCCAGCATTTT,CASSDRAGQPQHF
TRBV9,TRBD1,TRBJ1-5,-,TGTGCCAGCAGCGTAGATGGGACAGGGAATCAGCCCCAGCATTTT,CASSVDGTGNQPQHF
TRBV7-9,-,TRBJ1-2,once,TGTGCCAGCAGTTGGACAGAAGGAGTTGGCTACACCTTC,CASSWTEGVGYTF
TRBV7-9,-,TRBJ1-4,-,TGTGCCAGCAGCCCTCGTGGGGGGGCGATAAATGAAAAACTGTTTTTT,CASSPRGGAINEKLFF
TRBV7-7,-,TRBJ2-1,few,TGTGCTAGCAGCCCCGGACGACTAGTTTCCTACAATGAGCAGTTCTTC,CASSPGRLVSYNEQFF
TRBV29-1,-,TRBJ2-2,-,TGCAGCGTGAGGGTTGCGGCGGTGAACACCGGGGAGCTGTTTTTT,CSVRVAAVNTGELFF
TRBV18,TRBD1,TRBJ2-7,-,TGTGCCAGCTCACCAATGGGACAGGGGGGCGAGCAGTACTTC,CASSPMGQGGEQYF
TRBV5-1,-,TRBJ2-1,-,TGCGCCAGCGGGGAGGACTCGCCTGACAATGAGCAGTTCTTC,CASGEDSPDNEQFF
TRBV18,TRBD1,TRBJ2-1,-,TGTGCCAGCTCCCGGACAGGGGTTAGCTCCTACAATGAGCAGTTCTTC,CASSRTGVSSYNEQFF
TRBV5-6,-,TRBJ2-7,-,TGTGCCAGCAGCTTGGGAGGGAGCCCCTACGAGCAGTACTTC,CASSLGGSPYEQYF
TRBV18,TRBD1,TRBJ2-3,-,TGTGCCAGCTCACCATTGGGACAGCCGAGGGGGACAGATACGCAGTATTTT,CASSPLGQPRGTDTQYF
TRBV9,TRBD2,TRBJ2-1,-,TGTGCCAGCAGCGTATCTAGCGGGGGGGCCGGGGGCCACAATGAGCAGTTCTTC,CASSVSSGGAGGHNEQFF
TRBV15,-,TRBJ1-3,-,TGTGCCACCAGCAGAGATCAGGGCTCTGGAAACACCATATATTTT,CATSRDQGSGNTIYF
TRBV7-8,TRBD1,TRBJ1-1,-,TGTGCCAGCAGCCCCGGACAGGCGAACACTGAAGCTTTCTTT,CASSPGQANTEAFF
TRBV28,-,TRBJ2-7,few,TGTGCCAGCAGTCCAGGGACTCCCTACGAGCAGTACTTC,CASSPGTPYEQYF
TRBV28,TRBD1,TRBJ2-1,-,TGTGCCAGCAGCCCACGACAGGGATACAATGAGCAGTTCTTC,CASSPRQGYNEQFF
TRBV4-1,-,TRBJ2-7,-,TGCGCCAGCAGCCAAGTGCTTACTGGCGGCTCCTACGAGCAGTACTTC,CASSQVLTGGSYEQYF
TRBV6-5,-,TRBJ1-1,-,TGTGCCAGCAGTTACTCGCCCACCTCGGGGAACACTGAAGCTTTCTTT,CASSYSPTSGNTEAFF
TRBV7-9,-,TRBJ2-2,-,TGTGCCAGCAGCTTAGCCCTAGGGGAGCTGTTTTTT,CASSLALGELFF
TRBV28,-,TRBJ1-5,-,TGTGCCAGCAGTTTACGACAGTATAGCAATCAGCCCCAGCATTTT,CASSLRQYSNQPQHF
TRBV18,TRBD1,TRBJ1-6,few,TGTGCCAGCTCACCCTCCGGGACAGAATATTCACCCCTCCACTTT,CASSPSGTEYSPLHF
TRBV6-6,TRBD1,TRBJ1-5,-,TGTGCCAGCAGTGGACAGGGGGCGGATCAGCCCCAGCATTTT,CASSGQGADQPQHF
TRBV7-9,-,TRBJ2-1,once,TGTGCCAGCAGCTTCGAGGGTTCCTACAATGAGCAGTTCTTC,CASSFEGSYNEQFF
TRBV6-5,TRBD2,TRBJ2-5,-,TGTGCCAGCAGTAGACTAGCGGGAGAGGAGACCCAGTACTTC,CASSRLAGEETQYF
TRBV10-3,TRBD2,TRBJ2-5,-,TGTGCCATCAGTGTAGGGACTAGCGGTCAAGAGACCCAGTACTTC,CAISVGTSGQETQYF
TRBV5-4,TRBD2,TRBJ2-1,-,TGTGCCAGCAGCACCGGGACTAGCGGGAGGGAAGAGCAGTTCTTC,CASSTGTSGREEQFF
TRBV19,-,TRBJ1-1,-,TGTGCCAGTAGTATAGCCGGTGTGTATATGAACACTGAAGCTTTCTTT,CASSIAGVYMNTEAFF
TRBV28,-,TRBJ1-2,-,TGTGCCAGCAGTATCGTCGAGGATGGCTACACCTTC,CASSIVEDGYTF
TRBV9,-,TRBJ2-6,once,TGTGCCAGCAGCCCCCTCTCTGGGGCCAACGTCCTGACTTTC,CASSPLSGANVLTF
TRBV28,TRBD1,TRBJ2-7,-,TGTGCCAGCAGTTCTTTGGGGGGACAGGGTTACGAGCAGTACTTC,CASSSLGGQGYEQYF
TRBV5-6,-,TRBJ1-2,once,TGTGCCAGCAGCTTTCAACAGCAGAACTATGGCTACACCTTC,CASSFQQQNYGYTF
TRBV6-6,TRBD1,TRBJ2-7,-,TGTGCCAGCAGGGGAAGGACAGGGGGCTACGAGCAGTACTTC,CASRGRTGGYEQYF
TRBV6-1,TRBD1,TRBJ1-5,-,TGTGCCAGCAGTGCGTCATCCGGGACAGGGATAGGCCAGCCCCAGCATTTT,CASSASSGTGIGQPQHF
TRBV5-6,TRBD1,TRBJ1-2,few,TGTGCCAGCAGCTTTACAGGGGTAGGGGATGGCTACACCTTC,CASSFTGVGDGYTF
TRBV28,TRBD2,TRBJ2-5,-,TGTGCCACCGTAGGACTAGCGGGGGGGCTAGGGACCCAGTACTTC,CATVGLAGGLGTQYF
TRBV6-6,TRBD1,TRBJ2-7,-,TGTGCCAGCAGTTATTCTGGACAGGGAGGCCACGAGCAGTACTTC,CASSYSGQGGHEQYF
TRBV12-5,TRBD1,TRBJ2-6,-,TGTGCTAGTGGACACCGGGACAGAGGATATGGGGCCAACGTCCTGACTTTC,CASGHRDRGYGANVLTF
TRBV19,TRBD1,TRBJ2-2,-,TGTGCCAGTAGTCCCACTCCCGGGACAGGGCCCGGGGAGCTGTTTTTT,CASSPTPGTGPGELFF
TRBV6-6,-,TRBJ1-3,-,TGTGCCAGCAGTGGGAGAGGGATTGTTGGAAACACCATATATTTT,CASSGRGIVGNTIYF
TRBV18,TRBD2,TRBJ2-7,-,TGTGCCAGCTCACCAGGACTAGCGGGAGTCTACGAGCAGTACTTC,CASSPGLAGVYEQYF
TRBV25-1,TRBD2,TRBJ2-2,-,TGTGCCAGCAGCTGGAGCGGGAGGGCCGGGGAGCTGTTTTTT,CASSWSGRAGELFF
TRBV1,-,TRBJ2-3,-,TGCACCAGCAGCTCCTACACAGATACGCAGTATTTT,CTSSSYTDTQYF
TRBV10-1,TRBD2,TRBJ2-5,-,TGCGCCAGCAGTGATAGCGGGAGGGCCTCTGAGACCCAGTACTTC,CASSDSGRASETQYF
TRBV30,-,TRBJ1-4,once,TGTGCCTGGAGTGACCGGAGAGGCCGGTCCTCCAATGAAAAACTGTTTTTT,CAWSDRRGRSSNEKLFF
TRBV6-1,TRBD2,TRBJ2-5,-,TGTGCCAGCAGTGAATGGGAGGTGGGTGTGGGGGGGCAAGAGACCCAGTACTTC,CASSEWEVGVGGQETQYF
TRBV4-1,-,TRBJ1-3,few,TGCGCCAGCAGCCAAGATCGGAGCGGCAGCTGGTTTGGAAACACCATATATTTT,CASSQDRSGSWFGNTIYF
TRBV19,-,TRBJ2-7,-,TGTGCCAGTAGTTCTGCACAGGGTCCCTACGAGCAGTACTTC,CASSSAQGPYEQYF
TRBV28,-,TRBJ2-2,-,TGTGCCAGCAGTTTTCTGGGGCTAGGGTCCGGGGAGCTGTTTTTT,CASSFLGLGSGELFF
TRBV28,TRBD1,TRBJ2-7,-,TGTGCCAGCAGAATACAGGGGGACGAGCAGTACTTC,CASRIQGDEQYF